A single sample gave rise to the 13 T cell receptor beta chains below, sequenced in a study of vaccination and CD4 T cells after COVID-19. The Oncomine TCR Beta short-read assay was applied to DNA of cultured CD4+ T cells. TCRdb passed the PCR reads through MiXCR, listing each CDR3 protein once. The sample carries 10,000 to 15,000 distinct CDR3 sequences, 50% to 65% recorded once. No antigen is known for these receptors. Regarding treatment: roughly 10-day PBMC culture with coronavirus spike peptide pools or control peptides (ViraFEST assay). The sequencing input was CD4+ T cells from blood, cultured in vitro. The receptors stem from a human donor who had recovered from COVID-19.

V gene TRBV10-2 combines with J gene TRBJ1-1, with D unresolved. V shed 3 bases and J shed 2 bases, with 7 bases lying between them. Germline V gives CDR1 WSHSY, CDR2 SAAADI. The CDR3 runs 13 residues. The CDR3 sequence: CASSDPGNTEAFF. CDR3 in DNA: TGCGCCAGCAGTGATCCCGGTAACACTGAAGCTTTCTTT.

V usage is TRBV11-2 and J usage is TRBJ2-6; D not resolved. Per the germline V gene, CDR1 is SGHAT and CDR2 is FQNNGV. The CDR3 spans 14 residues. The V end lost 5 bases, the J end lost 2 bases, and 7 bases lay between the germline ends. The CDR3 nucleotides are TGTGCCAGCAGCCTATCTGCTGGGGCCAACGTCCTGACTTTC. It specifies CASSLSAGANVLTF.

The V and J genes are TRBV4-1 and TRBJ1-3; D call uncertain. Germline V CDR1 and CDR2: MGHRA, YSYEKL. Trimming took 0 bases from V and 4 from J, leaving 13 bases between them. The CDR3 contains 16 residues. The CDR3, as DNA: TGCGCCAGCAGCCAAGATGGGCGTCCTCGGGGAAACACCATATATTTT. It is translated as CASSQDGRPRGNTIYF.

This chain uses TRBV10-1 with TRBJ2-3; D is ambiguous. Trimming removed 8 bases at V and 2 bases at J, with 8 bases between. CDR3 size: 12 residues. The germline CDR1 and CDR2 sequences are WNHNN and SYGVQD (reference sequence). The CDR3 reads CASGHSTDTQYF. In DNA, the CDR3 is TGCGCCAGCGGTCATTCCACAGATACGCAGTATTTT.

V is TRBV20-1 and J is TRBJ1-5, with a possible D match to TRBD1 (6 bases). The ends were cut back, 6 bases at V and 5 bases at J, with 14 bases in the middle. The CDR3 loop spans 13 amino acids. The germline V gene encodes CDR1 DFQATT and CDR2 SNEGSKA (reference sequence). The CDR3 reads CSAARGTDQPQHF. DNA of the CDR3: TGCAGTGCAGCCAGGGGTACCGATCAGCCCCAGCATTTT.

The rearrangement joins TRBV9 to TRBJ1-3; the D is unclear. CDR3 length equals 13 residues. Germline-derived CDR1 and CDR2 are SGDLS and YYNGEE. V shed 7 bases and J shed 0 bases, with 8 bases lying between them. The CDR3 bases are TGTGCCAGCTCGCCCAGCTCTGGAAACACCATATATTTT. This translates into CASSPSSGNTIYF.

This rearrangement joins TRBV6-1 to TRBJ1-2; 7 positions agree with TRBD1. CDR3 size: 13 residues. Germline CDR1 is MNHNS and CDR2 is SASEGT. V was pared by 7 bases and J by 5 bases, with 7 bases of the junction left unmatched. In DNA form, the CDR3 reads TGTGCCAGCAACTTTGACAGGGAGTATGGCTACACCTTC. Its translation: CASNFDREYGYTF.

The CDR3 sequence: CASSGLLGGGTSYEQYF. Written as DNA, the CDR3 is TGCGCCAGCAGCGGTTTGTTGGGGGGCGGAACCTCCTACGAGCAGTACTTC. The chain couples TRBV5-1 to TRBJ2-7, with D possibly called TRBD1 or TRBD2 (6 bases each). V lost 4 bases and J 0 bases, leaving 20 bases between the germline ends. The CDR3 totals 17 residues. Germline assignment: CDR1 SGHRS and CDR2 YFSETQ.

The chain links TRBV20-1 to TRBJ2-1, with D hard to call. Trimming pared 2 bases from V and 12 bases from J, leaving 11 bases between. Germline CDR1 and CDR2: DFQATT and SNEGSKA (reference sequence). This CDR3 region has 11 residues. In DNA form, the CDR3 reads TGCAGTGCTAGATTCTCATACGGGCAGTTCTTC. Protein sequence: CSARFSYGQFF.

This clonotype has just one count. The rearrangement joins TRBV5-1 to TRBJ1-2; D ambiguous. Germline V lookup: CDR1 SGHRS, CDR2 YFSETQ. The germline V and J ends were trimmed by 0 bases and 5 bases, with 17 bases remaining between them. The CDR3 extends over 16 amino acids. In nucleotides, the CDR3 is TGCGCCAGCAGCTTGGCCGAGGTTTCAGAGTATTATGGCTACACCTTC. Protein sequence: CASSLAEVSEYYGYTF.

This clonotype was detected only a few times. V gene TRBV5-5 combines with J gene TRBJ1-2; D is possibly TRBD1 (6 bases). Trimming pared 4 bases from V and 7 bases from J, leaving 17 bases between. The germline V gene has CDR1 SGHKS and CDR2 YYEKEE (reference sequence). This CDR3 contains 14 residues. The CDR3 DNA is TGTGCCAGCAGCCCGGGTCCCCAGACAGGTGGCTACACCTTC. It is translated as CASSPGPQTGGYTF.

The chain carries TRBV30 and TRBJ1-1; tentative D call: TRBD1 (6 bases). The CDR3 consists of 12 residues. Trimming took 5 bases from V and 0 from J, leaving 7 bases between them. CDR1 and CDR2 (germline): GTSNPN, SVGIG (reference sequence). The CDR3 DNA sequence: TGTGCCTGGGACAGGATGAACACTGAAGCTTTCTTT. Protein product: CAWDRMNTEAFF.

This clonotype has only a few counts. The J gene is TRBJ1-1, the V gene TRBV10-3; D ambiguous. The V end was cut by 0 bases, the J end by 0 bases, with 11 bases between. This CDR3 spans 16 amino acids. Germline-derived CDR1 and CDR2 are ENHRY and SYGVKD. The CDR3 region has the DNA TGTGCCATCAGTGAGTCCATTGGCAGCATGAACACTGAAGCTTTCTTT. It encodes CAISESIGSMNTEAFF.